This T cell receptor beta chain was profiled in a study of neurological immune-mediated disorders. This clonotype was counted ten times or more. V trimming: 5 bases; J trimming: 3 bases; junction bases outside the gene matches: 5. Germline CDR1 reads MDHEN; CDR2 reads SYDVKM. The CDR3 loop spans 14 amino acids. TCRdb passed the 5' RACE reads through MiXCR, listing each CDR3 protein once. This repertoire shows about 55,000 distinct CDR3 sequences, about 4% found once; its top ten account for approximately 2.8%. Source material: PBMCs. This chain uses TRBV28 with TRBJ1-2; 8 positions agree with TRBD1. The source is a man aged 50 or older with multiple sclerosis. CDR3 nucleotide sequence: TGTGCCAGCAGTGGGACAGGCGGCGACTATGGCTACACCTTC. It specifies CASSGTGGDYGYTF.